A single sample is the source of the 3 T cell receptor beta chains below, sequenced in a study of blood T cell repertoires in COVID-19. Sequenced by immunoSEQ multiplex PCR; TCRdb stores in-frame clones only, minus some. The sample records tens of thousands of clones, around 90% being singletons. The sample taken for sequencing was peripheral blood. The source of these receptors is a man aged 45-65 years with COVID-19, enrolled during active disease.

This chain joins TRBV30 and TRBJ2-3; 9 bases line up with TRBD2. The CDR3 contains 15 residues. Germline loops: CDR1 GTSNPN, CDR2 SVGIG (reference sequence). Trimming at V came to 3 bases and at J to 0 bases, leaving 4 bases not matched to a gene. In DNA form, the CDR3 reads TGTGCCTGGAGGGTAGGGACTAGCAGCACAGATACGCAGTATTTT. This encodes CAWRVGTSSTDTQYF.

This chain links TRBV5-1 with TRBJ1-2; perhaps TRBD1 as D (5 bases). The CDR3 runs to 15 residues. V was pared by 0 bases and J by 0 bases, with 9 bases between. From germline, CDR1 is SGHRS and CDR2 YFSETQ. The CDR3 sequence: CASSLGAGSNYGYTF. The CDR3 nucleotides are TGCGCCAGCAGCTTGGGAGCAGGGTCTAACTATGGCTACACCTTC.

The chain recombines TRBV14 with TRBJ1-3, with D tentatively TRBD1 (5 bases). Germline V gene sequence: CDR1 SGHDN, CDR2 FVKESK. The ends were cut back, 4 bases at V and 3 bases at J, with 16 bases in the middle. This CDR3 region has 16 residues. CDR3 nucleotide sequence: TGTGCCAGCAGCCTCCTAGACAGCTACAGTGGAAACACCATATATTTT. Residues: CASSLLDSYSGNTIYF.